Below, 10 T cell receptor beta chains from the same sample are listed, as sequenced in a study of blood T cell repertoires in COVID-19. The protocol was immunoSEQ multiplex PCR, while the TCRdb copy is restricted to in-frame clones and leaves out a portion. The sample contains about 130,000 clones, around 89% of which appear only once. Sequencing input: peripheral blood. The receptors were sampled from a man aged 50 to 60 with acute or convalescent COVID-19.

The rearrangement uses TRBV7-9 and TRBJ2-5; TRBD1 might be the D (6 bases). The CDR3 is made up of 15 amino acids. V lost 5 bases and J 0 bases, leaving 13 bases between the germline ends. Per germline, CDR1 SEHNR and CDR2 FQNEAQ (reference sequence). DNA for the CDR3: TGTGCCAGCAGCCGATTAAGGGGGAACCAAGAGACCCAGTACTTC. Its translation is CASSRLRGNQETQYF.

There are a few counts of this clone. The V call is TRBV6-6, the J call TRBJ2-1, with D maybe TRBD2 (5 bases). Germline V CDR1 and CDR2: MNHNY, SVGAGI (reference sequence). The length of the CDR3 is 17 residues. V was clipped by 5 bases and J by 2 bases, with 19 bases between them. CDR3 region: CASSPSPILATYNEQFF. The CDR3 DNA is TGTGCCAGCAGTCCATCGCCTATCCTAGCCACCTACAATGAGCAGTTCTTC.

Only one count was recorded for this clone. The CDR3 protein is CASGGQGNTEAFF. The DNA for the CDR3 is TGTGCCAGCGGTGGACAGGGGAACACTGAAGCTTTCTTT. This chain uses TRBV5-6 with TRBJ1-1; 8 nucleotides line up with TRBD1. The CDR3 is 13 amino acids. Germline V gene sequence: CDR1 SGHDT, CDR2 YYEEEE. Losses at the gene ends were 7 bases for V and 1 base for J; bases not matched to a gene: 3.

About this clone: Just one base apart from a much larger clone, this may be a read error. Other DNA sequences in the same sample also yield this CDR3. The chain links TRBV3-1 (or the pseudogene TRBV3-2) to TRBJ2-7; D perhaps matches TRBD2 (6 bases). Germline CDR1 and CDR2: LGHDT and YNNKEL (reference sequence). V lost 4 bases, J lost 0 bases, and 10 bases lay in between. The CDR3 contains 14 residues. The CDR3 spells CASSLAEYSYEQYF. In DNA, the CDR3 is TGTGCCAGCAGCCTAGCGGAATACTCCTACGAGCAGTACTTC.

V usage is TRBV4-1 and J usage is TRBJ1-5; TRBD1 might be the D (5 bases). CDR3 length: 14 residues. V lost 4 bases, J lost 6 bases, and 13 bases lay in between. CDR1 is MGHRA, CDR2 YSYEKL, per germline. CDR3 in amino acids: CASSPSGVAQPQHF. The CDR3 DNA follows: TGCGCCAGCAGCCCCTCGGGGGTGGCTCAGCCCCAGCATTTT.

CDR3 sequence reads: CASSFTRLGALVEAFF. DNA for the CDR3: TGTGCCAGCAGCTTTACCCGACTTGGGGCCCTGGTAGAAGCTTTCTTT. This chain uses TRBV7-8 with TRBJ1-1, with a tentative D call TRBD1 (5 bases). V lost 3 bases and J 8 bases, leaving 22 bases between the germline ends. Germline CDR1 and CDR2: SGHVS and FQNEAQ. The CDR3 sequence is 16 residues long.

V gene TRBV18 combines with J gene TRBJ2-7; 7 bases are shared with TRBD2. J lost 2 bases, V lost 3 bases, and 4 bases had no gene match. This CDR3 contains 14 residues. Germline CDR1 and CDR2: KGHSH and LQKENI. The CDR3 DNA follows: TGTGCCAGCTCACCTAGGCGGGGGACCTACGAGCAGTACTTC. Translation gives CASSPRRGTYEQYF.

The rearrangement uses TRBV2 and TRBJ1-1; D unclear. V lost 3 bases to trimming and J lost 10 bases, with 15 bases between them. The CDR3 is made up of 13 amino acids. Germline lookup yields CDR1 SNHLY and CDR2 FYNNEI. CDR3 in DNA: TGTGCCAGCAGTGACGACCCGGGGAGTAGAGCTTTCTTT. It codes for CASSDDPGSRAFF.

This chain links TRBV2 with TRBJ1-5; 7 positions match TRBD1. Germline CDR1 reads SNHLY; CDR2 reads FYNNEI. There are 15 residues in the CDR3. V trimming: 6 bases; J trimming: 9 bases; junction bases outside the gene matches: 14. CDR3 residues: CASRADRPQSGPQHF. DNA for the CDR3: TGTGCCAGCAGAGCGGACAGGCCCCAATCAGGGCCCCAGCATTTT.

This chain joins TRBV28 and TRBJ1-2; TRBD1 agrees at 8 bases. This CDR3 has 14 amino acids. With 4 bases clipped from V and 5 bases from J, the junction kept 6 bases outside the gene matches. The germline gives CDR1 MDHEN, CDR2 SYDVKM. The CDR3 sequence is CASSYSRTGYGYTF. In DNA, the CDR3 is TGTGCCAGCAGTTATTCCCGGACAGGGTATGGCTACACCTTC.